The 29 T cell receptor beta chains presented below share a single source sample, sequenced in a study of shared clonotypes between healthy human individuals. Naive CD8 cells lacked CD45RO, underwent positive selection for CCR7 and left out terminally differentiated effector memory CD45RA+ cells. Here immunoSEQ multiplex PCR was the method, and the copy in TCRdb shows in-frame clones only, minus some. This table holds about 680,000 clones, 90% to 95% found once. The sequenced sample consisted of naive CD8+ T cells sorted from blood. Source of these receptors: a man aged 25-45 years in good health.

V and J are TRBV2 and TRBJ2-2, with D possibly TRBD1 on 7 matching bases. The CDR3 extends over 16 amino acids. Trimming pared 4 bases from V and 3 bases from J, leaving 15 bases between. Germline assignment: CDR1 SNHLY and CDR2 FYNNEI. CDR3 region: CASSGAGQRHTGELFF. CDR3 DNA: TGTGCCAGCAGTGGGGCGGGACAGAGACACACCGGGGAGCTGTTTTTT. Complete variable domain (other parts from reference TRBV2 and TRBJ2-2): EPEVTQTPSHQVTQMGQEVILRCVPISNHLYFYWYRQILGQKVEFLVSFYNNEISEKSEIFDDQFSVERPDGSNFTLKIRSTKLEDSAMYFCASSGAGQRHTGELFFGEGSRLTVL.

The chain couples TRBV4-3 to TRBJ1-4; D not certain. The V end was cut by 1 base, the J end by 8 bases, with 11 bases between. CDR1 LGHNA and CDR2 YSLEER come from the germline V gene. There are 14 residues in the CDR3. The CDR3 nucleotides read TGCGCCAGCAGCCAAGGTGTCTCGCGGGAAAAACTGTTTTTT. The encoded protein is CASSQGVSREKLFF.

This sequence joins TRBV7-2 and TRBJ2-7, with 8 bases aligning to TRBD2. CDR3 size: 16 residues. The trim removed 0 bases at V and 0 bases at J, leaving 4 bases unmatched. Germline loops: CDR1 SGHTA, CDR2 FQGNSA. The CDR3 nucleotides read TGTGCCAGCAGCTTAGCTAGCGGGATCAGCTCCTACGAGCAGTACTTC. Translating gives CASSLASGISSYEQYF.

The chain carries TRBV7-9 and TRBJ2-7; 7 positions match TRBD1. The V segment lost 6 bases and the J segment 3 bases; nucleotides outside the gene matches: 17. The germline gives CDR1 SEHNR, CDR2 FQNEAQ (reference sequence). This CDR3 has 17 residues. CDR3 residues: CASRRTGQGQRDYEQYF. The CDR3 DNA reads as TGTGCCAGCAGACGAACGGGTCAGGGACAGAGGGACTACGAGCAGTACTTC.

J is TRBJ2-5 and V is TRBV2; the D gene is possibly TRBD2 (5 bases). Per the germline V gene, CDR1 is SNHLY and CDR2 is FYNNEI. This CDR3 contains 15 residues. Trimming removed 1 base from V and 0 bases from J, with 9 bases in between. In nucleotides, the CDR3 is TGTGCCAGCAGTGAAGGGGAGTTATACCAAGAGACCCAGTACTTC. It is translated as CASSEGELYQETQYF.

The chain joins TRBV4-1 to TRBJ2-7, with D uncertain. Trimming removed 1 base from V and 1 base from J, with 8 bases in between. The CDR3 covers 14 residues. Germline-derived CDR1 and CDR2 are MGHRA and YSYEKL. CDR3 sequence: CASSQVASSYEQYF. The DNA of the CDR3 is TGCGCCAGCAGCCAAGTAGCCAGTTCCTACGAGCAGTACTTC.

The genes are TRBV2 and TRBJ2-1; the D is unclear. Trimming took off 7 bases at V and 9 bases at J, with 7 bases between the two ends. Looked up from germline, CDR1 is SNHLY and CDR2 is FYNNEI. This CDR3 comprises 10 residues. The CDR3 DNA sequence: TGTGCCAGCAATACCGGTGAGCAGTTCTTC. Translating gives CASNTGEQFF.

The chain joins TRBV10-1 to TRBJ2-1, with TRBD2 identical over 15 bases. The CDR3 has 16 residues. The V and J ends lost 4 bases and 7 bases, in that order; junction bases with no gene match: 5. The germline V gene has CDR1 WNHNN and CDR2 SYGVQD (reference sequence). The CDR3 reads CASSVGLAGGRNEQFF. The DNA of the CDR3 is TGCGCCAGCAGTGTGGGACTAGCGGGAGGTCGGAATGAGCAGTTCTTC.

This clone was recorded once. The chain links TRBV7-9 to TRBJ1-1, with a weak D call TRBD1 (6 bases). Trimming pared 1 base from V and 1 base from J, leaving 10 bases between. The CDR3 is 15 residues long. CDR1 and CDR2 from the germline V gene are SEHNR and FQNEAQ (reference sequence). The chain's CDR3 is CASSLEGQKNTEAFF. In DNA, the CDR3 is TGTGCCAGCAGCTTAGAGGGACAAAAGAACACTGAAGCTTTCTTT.

This clone was recorded only once. The rearrangement uses TRBV4-1 and TRBJ2-1; TRBD2 is a possible D gene (6 bases). Germline CDR1 and CDR2: MGHRA and YSYEKL. This CDR3 spans 15 amino acids. V lost 4 bases and J 1 base, leaving 11 bases between the germline ends. CDR3 protein: CASSRNGGSYNEQFF. The CDR3 coding sequence is TGCGCCAGCAGCCGCAACGGGGGTTCCTACAATGAGCAGTTCTTC.

J is TRBJ2-3 and V is TRBV4-1, with D tentatively TRBD1 or TRBD2 (5 bases each). V gave up 1 base and J gave up 5 bases, with 19 bases separating them. The CDR3 has 17 amino acids. Germline values: CDR1 MGHRA, CDR2 YSYEKL. Here the CDR3 DNA reads TGCGCCAGCAGCCAAGGGGACCGAGTGGGGATTTTAGATACGCAGTATTTT. Translation gives CASSQGDRVGILDTQYF.

J is TRBJ2-5 and V is TRBV6-5; D not resolved. V shed 6 bases and J shed 2 bases, with 10 bases lying between them. CDR1 is MNHEY, CDR2 SVGAGI, per germline. The CDR3 contains 13 residues. The CDR3 here is CASSYSTQETQYF. CDR3 nucleotide sequence: TGTGCCAGCAGCTATTCGACTCAAGAGACCCAGTACTTC.

The chain uses TRBV7-8 and TRBJ1-4; 7 nucleotides align to TRBD1. The CDR3 is 14 residues long. V gave up 2 bases and J gave up 5 bases; unmatched junction bases: 2. Germline V CDR1 and CDR2: SGHVS, FQNEAQ. The CDR3 sequence: CASSLSRGNEKLFF. For the CDR3, the DNA is TGTGCCAGCAGCTTAAGCAGGGGGAATGAAAAACTGTTTTTT.

The J gene is TRBJ1-2, the V gene TRBV5-6; 7 nucleotides match TRBD1. The CDR3 totals 15 residues. From germline, CDR1 is SGHDT and CDR2 YYEEEE. V lost 0 bases to trimming and J lost 4 bases; unmatched junction nucleotides: 6. CDR3 in DNA: TGTGCCAGCAGCTTGGGAGACAGGGTGAGCTATGGCTACACCTTC. Translating gives CASSLGDRVSYGYTF.

The V gene is TRBV7-6, the J gene TRBJ2-5; the match to TRBD2 covers 10 bases. This CDR3 has 17 residues. Unmatched junction bases numbered 11, after V lost 5 bases and J lost 2 bases. Germline CDR1 and CDR2: SGHVS and FNYEAQ. This CDR3 reads CASSGTSGTSAQETQYF. CDR3 coding DNA: TGTGCCAGCAGCGGTACTTCCGGGACTAGCGCTCAAGAGACCCAGTACTTC.

This clone was recorded once. The genes are TRBV29-1 and TRBJ2-5, with D perhaps TRBD1 (6 bases). Trimming removed 1 base at V and 1 base at J, with 13 bases between. Germline loops: CDR1 SQVTM, CDR2 ANQGSEA. The CDR3 sequence is 15 residues long. CDR3 nucleotide sequence: TGCAGCGTTGAAGCAGCAGGGGAAACCCAAGAGACCCAGTACTTC. The encoded protein is CSVEAAGETQETQYF.

The chain recombines TRBV27 with TRBJ2-7, with 8 positions matching TRBD1. The germline V gene encodes CDR1 MNHEY and CDR2 SMNVEV (reference sequence). The CDR3 sequence is 14 residues long. V lost 1 base and J lost 2; bases outside the gene matches: 1. The CDR3 loop reads CASSLYRGAYEQYF. The CDR3 DNA sequence: TGTGCCAGCAGTTTATACAGGGGGGCCTACGAGCAGTACTTC.

The rearrangement joins TRBV5-6 to TRBJ1-5; D call uncertain. Per germline, CDR1 SGHDT and CDR2 YYEEEE. Trimming removed 2 bases at V and 3 bases at J, with 9 bases between. The CDR3 contains 14 residues. CDR3 in amino acids: CASSFRGFNQPQHF. CDR3 in DNA: TGTGCCAGCAGCTTCCGAGGGTTCAATCAGCCCCAGCATTTT.

V is TRBV28 and J is TRBJ2-5; maybe TRBD2 (6 bases). CDR1 is MDHEN, CDR2 SYDVKM, per germline. The CDR3 length is 15 residues. Trimming took off 1 base at V and 5 bases at J, with 14 bases between the two ends. The DNA for the CDR3 is TGTGCCAGCAGTTTATTTAGGCCGGGGGATGAGACCCAGTACTTC. Translating gives CASSLFRPGDETQYF. Filled out from reference TRBV28 and TRBJ2-5, the complete variable domain reads DVKVTQSSRYLVKRTGEKVFLECVQDMDHENMFWYRQDPGLGLRLIYFSYDVKMKEKGDIPEGYSVSREKKERFSLILESASTNQTSMYLCASSLFRPGDETQYFGPGTRLLVL.

The chain carries TRBV1 and TRBJ2-2. TRBV1 is described as a pseudogene. This CDR3 has 19 residues. The CDR3 nucleotides are TGCACCAGCAGCCAAGATCCGGGGCGGTCCGGGGAGTGGGCCGGGGAGCTGTTTTTT. As protein: CTSSQDPGRSGEWAGELFF.

The J gene is TRBJ2-7, the V gene TRBV7-9, with D perhaps being TRBD1 or TRBD2 (5 bases each). Per germline, CDR1 SEHNR and CDR2 FQNEAQ (reference sequence). CDR3 length: 15 residues. Deletions cut 5 bases from V and 4 bases from J, with 18 bases between. CDR3 sequence: CASSRVRDGTYEQYF. CDR3 nucleotides: TGTGCCAGCAGCCGCGTCCGGGACGGAACATACGAGCAGTACTTC. The variable domain in full, with the rest retrieved from reference TRBV7-9 and TRBJ2-7, is DTGVSQNPRHKITKRGQNVTFRCDPISEHNRLYWYRQTLGQGPEFLTYFQNEAQLEKSRLLSDRFSAERPKGSFSTLEIQRTEQGDSAMYLCASSRVRDGTYEQYFGPGTRLTVT.

This chain connects TRBV6-6 to TRBJ2-7, with D hard to call. The CDR3 extends over 14 amino acids. The V end lost 7 bases, the J end lost 1 base, and 14 bases lay between the germline ends. CDR1 is MNHNY and CDR2 is SVGAGI in the germline V gene (reference sequence). CDR3 residues: CASNSDLYSYEQYF. The CDR3 DNA sequence: TGTGCCAGCAACTCGGACCTCTATTCCTACGAGCAGTACTTC.

Sample share makes this clone medium-sized (0.01 to 0.1%). V gene TRBV5-5 combines with J gene TRBJ2-7, with D perhaps matching TRBD1 (6 bases). The CDR3 is 14 amino acids. V shed 5 bases and J shed 5 bases, with 17 bases lying between them. CDR1 SGHKS and CDR2 YYEKEE come from the germline V gene (reference sequence). The CDR3 sequence: CASRGFVSGDEQYF. In DNA form, the CDR3 reads TGTGCCAGCAGGGGGTTTGTCTCAGGGGACGAGCAGTACTTC. Looking up the rest from reference TRBV5-5 and TRBJ2-7 gives the full variable domain: DAGVTQSPTHLIKTRGQQVTLRCSPISGHKSVSWYQQVLGQGPQFIFQYYEKEERGRGNFPDRFSARQFPNYSSELNVNALLLGDSALYLCASRGFVSGDEQYFGPGTRLTVT.

This CDR3 reads CASSFSWSLGEKLFF. CDR3 bases: TGTGCCAGCAGCTTTTCGTGGTCACTGGGGGAAAAACTGTTTTTT. This chain connects TRBV11-2 to TRBJ1-4; D remains ambiguous. In germline, CDR1 is SGHAT, CDR2 FQNNGV. The V end lost 3 bases, the J end lost 8 bases, and 16 bases lay between the germline ends. CDR3 length: 15 amino acids.

This clone was picked up a small number of times. This chain joins TRBV14 and TRBJ1-2; no definite D call. The CDR3 length is 13 residues. Looked up from germline, CDR1 is SGHDN and CDR2 is FVKESK. The V and J ends lost 4 bases and 3 bases respectively, with 9 bases between them. CDR3 in DNA: TGTGCCAGCAGCCTGACACCAGACTATGGCTACACCTTC. Its translation is CASSLTPDYGYTF.

The rearrangement uses TRBV27 and TRBJ2-1; 15 nucleotides align to TRBD2. The CDR3 has 15 amino acids. V gave up 7 bases and J gave up 7 bases; unmatched junction bases: 5. Germline assignment: CDR1 MNHEY and CDR2 SMNVEV (reference sequence). CDR3 protein: CASTDGTSGRNEQFF. CDR3 in DNA: TGTGCCAGCACCGACGGGACTAGCGGGAGGAATGAGCAGTTCTTC.

The rearrangement joins TRBV4-1 to TRBJ2-2, with D perhaps TRBD1 (5 bases). Deletions cut 2 bases from V and 9 bases from J, with 19 bases between. Per the germline V gene, CDR1 is MGHRA and CDR2 is YSYEKL. The CDR3 covers 16 residues. The CDR3 is CASSQHQGTAVRELFF. The CDR3 coding sequence is TGCGCCAGCAGCCAACACCAGGGTACGGCCGTCCGGGAGCTGTTTTTT.

The rearrangement links TRBV25-1 to TRBJ2-2; D gene uncertain. This CDR3 spans 12 amino acids. V was clipped by 7 bases and J by 4 bases, with 7 bases between them. Germline lookup yields CDR1 MGHDK and CDR2 SYGVNS. CDR3 amino acids: CASMRFTGELFF. In nucleotides, the CDR3 is TGTGCCAGCATGCGGTTCACCGGGGAGCTGTTTTTT.

This chain links TRBV21-1 with TRBJ1-2. TRBV21-1 is labeled a pseudogene. The CDR3 loop spans 14 amino acids. The CDR3 region has the DNA TGTGCCAGCAGCAAGGGTGCCCACTACTATGGCTACACCTTC. Protein: CASSKGAHYYGYTF.